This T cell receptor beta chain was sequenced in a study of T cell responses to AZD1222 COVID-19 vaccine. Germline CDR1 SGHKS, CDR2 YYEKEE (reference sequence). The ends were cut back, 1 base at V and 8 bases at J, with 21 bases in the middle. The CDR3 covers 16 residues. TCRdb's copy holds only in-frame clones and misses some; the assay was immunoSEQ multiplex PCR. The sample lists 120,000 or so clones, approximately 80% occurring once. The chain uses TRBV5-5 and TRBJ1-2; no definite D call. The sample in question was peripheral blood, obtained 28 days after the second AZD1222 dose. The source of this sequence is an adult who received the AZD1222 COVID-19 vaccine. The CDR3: CASSLSSLVYGRGYTF. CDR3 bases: TGTGCCAGCAGCTTGAGCAGTCTCGTCTACGGTCGGGGCTACACCTTC.